This TCR beta chain was sequenced during a study of T cell responses to AZD1222 COVID-19 vaccine. Here immunoSEQ multiplex PCR was the method, and the copy in TCRdb shows in-frame clones only, minus some. The table includes 95,000 to 150,000 clones, approximately 85% detected once. The study's findings and limits: Seropositive at baseline were only a handful of AZD1222 recipients.

The V gene's germline CDR1 is MDHEN and CDR2 SYDVKM. The CDR3 spans 15 residues. Deletions cut 6 bases from V and 0 bases from J, with 12 bases between. For this clone: Antigen specificity is unknown.

The TCR comes from an adult who received the AZD1222 COVID-19 vaccine. The J gene is TRBJ2-1, the V gene TRBV28; D tentatively reads TRBD1 or TRBD2 (6 bases each). The sequenced sample was peripheral blood, obtained 28 days after the second AZD1222 dose. CDR3 sequence (DNA): TGTGCCAGCAGAGGGGGGTTGAGCTCCTACAATGAGCAGTTCTTC. Protein: CASRGGLSSYNEQFF.